This TCR beta chain derives from a study of OX40 agonist ivuxolimab in advanced cancers. About the research overall: Patients undergoing dose escalation presented with hepatocellular carcinoma, melanoma, renal cell or head and neck cancer. Two cutaneous melanoma patients and one hepatocellular carcinoma patient, three in all, had partial responses.

Sequenced by immunoSEQ multiplex PCR; TCRdb stores in-frame clones only, minus some. The repertoire holds about 50,000 clones, 60% to 85% seen once, with under 2% in the top ten. Findings of the study overall: Antigens targeted by the expanded peripheral T cells were not determined.

Note on this clone: Its specificity is unknown.

Germline V gene lookup returns CDR1 KGHSH and CDR2 LQKENI. The CDR3 is made up of 13 amino acids. The V end was cut by 3 bases, the J end by 8 bases, with 13 bases between. The clonotype comes from an adult with an advanced solid tumor such as melanoma, head and neck, liver or kidney cancer. This chain links TRBV18 with TRBJ1-2, with D perhaps TRBD1 (6 bases). Source: CD4+ or CD8+ T cells sorted from blood, taken in a trial of the OX40 agonist ivuxolimab. As DNA, the CDR3 is TGTGCCAGCTCACCGCGGGGGGGGCACGGCTACACCTTC. Protein sequence: CASSPRGGHGYTF.